The present entry profiles one T cell receptor beta chain with its context. The clone's antigen remains unknown. No base quality information exists; no much larger clone differs at one position. The library relied on multiplex PCR. Sequencing was carried out with an Illumina HiSeq 4000. To build TCR beta libraries, CDR3 regions were amplified by Arm-PCR using iRepertoire HTBI primers. Before sequencing, the PCR products went through gel purification. The authors' analysis ran thus. Gene usage analysis of CDR3 amino acid clonotypes relied on the 60 or so TRBV and around 14 TRBJ segments identified across samples. COPE and FqMerger were used to merge filtered high-quality paired reads into contigs. BLAST was used to align contigs to the IMGT TRBV, TRBD and TRBJ reference genes, and CDR3 was defined following IMGT. Any clonotype with a frequency above 0.1% was classified as a highly expanded clone. Shannon entropy was used to measure repertoire diversity, and the Gini coefficient was used to measure V-J evenness. Public clonotypes were defined as clonotypes shared by more than one individual. TCRdb handled the public reads itself, with Q25 trimming in fastp and clone calling in MiXCR, and kept productive beta chains. CDR3 protein sequences are deduplicated, and each keeps its most common genes and DNA. TCRdb assigned the V and J calls; the authors' analysis was not used. In this sample the table shows about 470,000 distinct CDR3 sequences, more than 13% of which occur a single time. Of the sample, 16% falls within the top ten clones.

The germline V gene sets CDR1 to MNHEY and CDR2 to SVGEGT. The CDR3 contains 15 residues, cysteine and phenylalanine counted. CDR3 DNA only is kept here, 45 bases in frame from base 1. V is shortened by 3 bases, J by 1 base, and the region joining them spans 10 bases. These data come from a study of regulatory T cells in long-lasting Graves disease (dated by TCRdb to 2020 to 2023). Study-level background: Newly diagnosed Graves' disease patients had taken antithyroid drugs for less than 3 months. TCR sequencing covered 13 persistent and some 20 newly diagnosed Graves' disease patients, some 33 samples in total. This study used TCR sequencing and RNA sequencing of peripheral blood to compare persistent Graves' disease patients against newly diagnosed Graves' disease patients. The study took place in China and was registered as a clinical trial.

Broader findings and caveats from the paper: Persistent patients shared more public clonotypes among themselves (around 2,500) than newly diagnosed patients did (about 1,000). Persistent Graves' disease patients showed lower TCR Shannon entropy and fewer highly expanded clones than newly diagnosed patients, suggesting clonal expansion. Peripheral blood alone was examined, since thyroid tissue, which constituted the primary lesion, could not be accessed. The small sample size was acknowledged by the authors as a limitation that may reduce accuracy. Sequencing and analysis were limited to the TCR beta chain. Persistent disease showed preferential use of TRBV28, TRBJ1-2 and TRBJ2-5, whereas newly diagnosed disease favored TRBV20-1 and TRBJ2-1.

This specimen's time point label, interpreted: newly diagnosed GD, antithyroid drugs for less than 3 months. RNA was extracted from PBMCs in TRIzol for both TCR sequencing and RNA sequencing. The diagnosis of Graves' disease followed American Thyroid Association guidelines. Recruitment of patients was carried out at an endocrinology department in Xi'an, China. Each patient gave around 9 milliliters of peripheral blood, collected in an EDTA anticoagulant tube. Ficoll Paque Plus density gradient separation was used to isolate PBMCs, and no additional T cell sorting was done. An Agilent 2100 Bioanalyzer and agarose gel were used to assess RNA quality, and a NanoDrop 2000 was used to measure RNA concentration. These data were likewise used in another study, on T cells in Graves' hyperthyroidism and ophthalmopathy. The second paper further reports: Stable Graves' hyperthyroidism was defined as the absence of progression to ophthalmopathy over 18 months of follow-up. The hyperthyroidism patients were between 18 and 65 years old and newly diagnosed, with a disease duration of less than 2 months. Patients with uncontrolled infections, other autoimmune diseases, pregnancy or lactation were excluded. Diagnoses were established on the basis of clinical symptoms, serum thyroxine and TRAb, thyroid ultrasound, and orbital computed tomography. A first-round RT-PCR of the TCR CDR3 used the HTBI primer set with the Qiagen OneStep RT-PCR kit. Most expanded thyroid clonotypes (frequency above 0.001) were also detected in blood, a finding suggesting that blood repertoires may reflect thyroid immune responses. Ophthalmopathy was separated from stable hyperthyroidism by a 13 V-J signature model, with 85% to 90% sensitivity and 81% to 82% specificity obtained in cross-validation and 80%/75% obtained in testing. In validation, the model predicted progression to ophthalmopathy with around 71% sensitivity and over 72% specificity, a median of 6.5 months before onset. To identify distinguishing TCR V-J signatures, a discovery cohort of 95 to 100 patients was used, comprising 40 to 45 with Graves' ophthalmopathy and around 60 with stable Graves' hyperthyroidism. Whether ophthalmopathy could be predicted prospectively was tested in an independent validation cohort made up of 18 to 20 hyperthyroidism patients plus 17 patients who later progressed to ophthalmopathy. The roughly 94 discovery patients were randomly divided into training and test sets at a 7:3 ratio. Thyroid tissue and blood T-cell repertoires from several Graves' hyperthyroidism patients were also compared in the study. After blood sampling, hyperthyroidism patients were treated with methimazole at a starting dose of 30 mg daily, and ophthalmopathy patients were treated with high-dose intravenous methylprednisolone. The libraries were constructed in a second round of multiplex PCR and then size-selected and purified. Sequencing of the libraries was done on an Illumina HiSeq2000 using paired-end 100 bp reads. SOAPnuke was used to process the raw data, with reads discarded if the reads contained adapters or uncalled bases, had a mean Phred below 15, or lacked an exact constant-primer or identifier match. COPE v1.2.5 was used to merge high-quality paired reads, and clonotypes were defined as unique nucleotide sequences. Clonotypes were aligned to IMGT TRBV, TRBD and TRBJ reference segments using MiTCR v1.1. Analysis was restricted to V-J combinations with a frequency above 0.0001, which covered roughly 99% of repertoires. A TCS score was defined as the ratio of F50 (clonal expansion) to E x V (chaos), with BLOSUM62-based TCRdist applied between CDR3 peptides within each V-J. Welch's t-statistics and random forest reduced fewer than 550 V-J features to some 14, which were used in a naive Bayes classifier (R e1071). No statistical method was used to fix the sample size in advance, and group allocation was not hidden from the investigators. The paper reports TCR Vbeta CDR3 sequencing of approximately 140 peripheral blood samples: 40 or so ophthalmopathy, fewer than 80 hyperthyroidism and some 17 progressor patients.

Sequenced material: peripheral blood mononuclear cells (PBMCs), taken at new diagnosis, from a patient treated with antithyroid drugs. This receptor was identified in a woman between 25 and 40 years old with Graves disease. Donor details come from another sample of the same person, matched by shared clones. The rearranged chain carries TRBV6-2 or TRBV6-3 and TRBJ2-1; the D gene is unclear. The CDR3 reads CASSYWLVSYNEQFF. DNA sequence: TGTGCCAGCAGTTATTGGCTTGTATCCTACAATGAGCAGTTCTTC.